This T cell receptor beta chain was captured by sequencing in a study of preoperative IRX-2 immunotherapy in early breast cancer. There are a few counts of this clone. Clones were sequenced by immunoSEQ multiplex PCR, and TCRdb holds only the in-frame ones, with some missing. The sample records tens of thousands of clones, nearly 90% being singletons. V was trimmed by 6 bases and J by 2 bases, leaving 7 bases between them. The CDR3 sequence is 13 residues long. CDR1 is SNHLY and CDR2 is FYNNEI in the germline V gene. The treatment is: preoperative locoregional IRX-2 cytokine immunotherapy. This phase Ib study tested locoregional IRX-2 cytokine immunotherapy given before surgery.

This sequence was found in a human donor with breast cancer. The material was obtained from a patient treated with IRX-2 immunotherapy. The chain employs TRBV2 and TRBJ2-2; D is ambiguous. As DNA, the CDR3 is TGTGCCAGCAGCCGCGACAACACCGGGGAGCTGTTTTTT. Translated, it gives CASSRDNTGELFF.